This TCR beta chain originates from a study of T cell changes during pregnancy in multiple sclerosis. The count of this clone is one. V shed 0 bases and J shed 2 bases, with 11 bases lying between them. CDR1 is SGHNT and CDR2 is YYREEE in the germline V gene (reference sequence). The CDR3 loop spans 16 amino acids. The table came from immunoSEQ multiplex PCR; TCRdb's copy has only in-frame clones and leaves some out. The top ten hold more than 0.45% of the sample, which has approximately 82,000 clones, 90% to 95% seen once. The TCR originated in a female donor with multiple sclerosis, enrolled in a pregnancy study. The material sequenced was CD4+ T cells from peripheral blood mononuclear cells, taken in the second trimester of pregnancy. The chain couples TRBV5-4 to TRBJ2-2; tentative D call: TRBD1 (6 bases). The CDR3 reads CASSLARGGNTGELFF. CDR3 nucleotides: TGTGCCAGCAGCTTGGCCCGAGGGGGTAACACCGGGGAGCTGTTTTTT.